This passage covers 24 T cell receptor beta chains from one sample sequenced in a study of blood T cells in healthy people across ages. PCR was performed a second time for roughly 7 to 11 cycles using a sample-barcoded 5' primer and a J-beta primer mix. MiXCR was run by TCRdb on the 5' RACE reads, yielding one entry per CDR3 protein. The top ten clones hold around 7.7% of a sample with around 1,700,000 distinct CDR3 sequences, 25% to 30% of them seen once. The sequencing input was blood. All receptors derive from a woman in her 30s in good health.

The sample holds a few counts of this clonotype. The CDR3 sequence: CASSLVGQSSYEQYF. In DNA, the CDR3 is TGTGCCAGCAGCTTAGTGGGACAGAGCTCCTACGAGCAGTACTTC. The chain couples TRBV11-2 to TRBJ2-7; the match to TRBD1 covers 7 bases. Germline CDR1 reads SGHAT; CDR2 reads FQNNGV. The CDR3 is 15 amino acids. After removal of 1 base from V and 0 bases from J, the junction contained 3 bases not matched to a gene.

The rearrangement uses TRBV5-5 and TRBJ2-1, with a possible D match to TRBD2 (5 bases). Trimming removed 0 bases at V and 13 bases at J, with 11 bases between. Germline CDR1 SGHKS, CDR2 YYEKEE (reference sequence). This CDR3 spans 12 amino acids. DNA for the CDR3: TGTGCCAGCAGCTTGGAGGGAGAGACCCAGTTCTTC. This codes for CASSLEGETQFF.

This clonotype came up a few times. The chain combines TRBV20-1 with TRBJ2-1, with 10 positions matching TRBD2. Germline lookup yields CDR1 DFQATT and CDR2 SNEGSKA (reference sequence). The CDR3 extends over 15 amino acids. With V trimmed by 2 bases and J by 5 bases, 6 bases remained unmatched. This CDR3 is CSARSLAGVDNEQFF. CDR3 nucleotides: TGCAGTGCTAGATCTCTAGCGGGGGTAGACAATGAGCAGTTCTTC.

This clonotype has ten or more counts. CDR3 amino acids: CATKEGPADTQYF. The DNA of the CDR3 is TGTGCCACCAAGGAGGGACCCGCGGATACGCAGTATTTT. The chain uses TRBV15 and TRBJ2-3, with D perhaps TRBD2 (6 bases). The germline V and J ends were trimmed by 7 bases and 6 bases, with 14 bases remaining between them. The CDR3 runs 13 residues. The germline CDR1 and CDR2 sequences are LNHNV and YYDKDF (reference sequence).

This clonotype was counted ten times or more. The rearrangement uses TRBV20-1 and TRBJ2-7, with 9 nucleotides matching TRBD2. CDR3 length: 13 residues. V trimming: 5 bases; J trimming: 3 bases; junction bases outside the gene matches: 5. The germline gives CDR1 DFQATT, CDR2 SNEGSKA (reference sequence). CDR3 coding DNA: TGCAGTGCTGAGCGGGAGGAGTACTACGAGCAGTACTTC. Its protein is CSAEREEYYEQYF.

This clonotype was observed many times. The chain carries TRBV7-3 and TRBJ2-5; D perhaps matches TRBD1 (5 bases). The length of the CDR3 is 15 residues. V lost 3 bases to trimming and J lost 5 bases, with 16 bases between them. Germline V gene lookup returns CDR1 SGHTA and CDR2 FQGTGA. CDR3 coding DNA: TGTGCCAGCAGCTTCTCCAGTGACAGAGAGGAGACCCAGTACTTC. The encoded protein is CASSFSSDREETQYF.

Many counts were recorded for this clonotype. This rearrangement joins TRBV19 to TRBJ2-7; a weak D match, TRBD1 (6 bases). V was pared by 5 bases and J by 5 bases, with 22 bases between. Germline-derived CDR1 and CDR2 are LNHDA and SQIVND (reference sequence). The CDR3 is 16 residues long. Here the CDR3 DNA reads TGTGCCAGTAGTGCAAGCGCAGTCAGGGGTTTGGACGAGCAGTACTTC. It encodes CASSASAVRGLDEQYF.

This clonotype was picked up many times. J is TRBJ1-2 and V is TRBV5-1, with D unclear. Looked up from germline, CDR1 is SGHRS and CDR2 is YFSETQ. The CDR3 loop spans 15 amino acids. Trimming took off 4 bases at V and 3 bases at J, with 16 bases between the two ends. The CDR3 loop is CASSLTDSRDYGYTF. The CDR3 DNA follows: TGCGCCAGCAGCCTGACCGACTCCCGGGACTATGGCTACACCTTC. The whole variable domain, filled in from reference TRBV5-1 and TRBJ1-2, reads KAGVTQTPRYLIKTRGQQVTLSCSPISGHRSVSWYQQTPGQGLQFLFEYFSETQRNKGNFPGRFSGRQFSNSRSEMNVSTLELGDSALYLCASSLTDSRDYGYTFGSGTRLTVV.

This clonotype turned up a few times. V and J are TRBV7-9 and TRBJ1-6; perhaps TRBD1 as D (5 bases). V was trimmed by 2 bases and J by 10 bases, leaving 12 bases between them. The CDR3 loop spans 14 amino acids. CDR1 SEHNR and CDR2 FQNEAQ come from the germline V gene (reference sequence). CDR3 bases: TGTGCCAGCAGCTTAATTCCCGGGGCCTCACCCCTCCACTTT. The encoded protein is CASSLIPGASPLHF.

On this clonotype itself: A much bigger clone sits one base away, suggesting this may be a read error. The chain combines TRBV7-2 with TRBJ2-1, with D maybe TRBD2 (5 bases). Germline V gene lookup returns CDR1 SGHTA and CDR2 FQGNSA. The length of the CDR3 is 14 residues. Deletions cut 5 bases from V and 15 bases from J, with 23 bases between. CDR3 protein: CASSTGIHICWPFF. In nucleotides, the CDR3 is TGTGCCAGCAGCACCGGGATTCATATTTGTTGGCCGTTCTTC.

This clonotype was recorded a few times. This sequence joins TRBV28 and TRBJ1-1; D not resolved. The CDR3 sequence is 13 residues long. V lost 6 bases and J lost 7, with 15 bases in between. CDR1 and CDR2 (germline): MDHEN, SYDVKM. CDR3 bases: TGTGCCAGCAGCCGTCGGAGGCGTATTGAAGCTTTCTTT. Its protein is CASSRRRRIEAFF.

This clonotype was seen a handful of times. This sequence joins TRBV28 and TRBJ1-2; a weak D match, TRBD1 (5 bases). CDR1 and CDR2 (germline): MDHEN, SYDVKM. The V end was cut by 6 bases, the J end by 5 bases, with 25 bases between. The CDR3 contains 17 residues. This chain's CDR3 is CASSPPPPGPGGYGYTF. CDR3 nucleotide sequence: TGTGCCAGCAGCCCACCCCCTCCGGGGCCAGGTGGATATGGCTACACCTTC.

This clonotype was counted many times. CDR3 nucleotides: TGTGCCATCAGTTTCGGGGGGACGACCCAAGAGACCCAGTACTTC. It translates to CAISFGGTTQETQYF. The chain is built from TRBV10-3 and TRBJ2-5; 7 bases fit TRBD2. The CDR3 extends over 15 amino acids. Germline CDR1 and CDR2: ENHRY and SYGVKD. The V gene end was trimmed by 5 bases and the J gene end by 1 base; junction bases not matched to a gene: 7.

In its sample, this clonotype was seen many times. V is TRBV6-1 and J is TRBJ2-7; 7 bases are a match to TRBD2. V trimming: 5 bases; J trimming: 4 bases; junction bases outside the gene matches: 5. The V gene's germline CDR1 is MNHNS and CDR2 SASEGT. The CDR3 totals 13 residues. The CDR3 sequence: CASSSSGVYEQYF. CDR3 nucleotide sequence: TGTGCCAGCAGTTCTAGCGGTGTGTACGAGCAGTACTTC.

The gene calls are TRBV10-3 and TRBJ1-2; 11 nucleotides line up with TRBD1. Trimming at V came to 3 bases and at J to 3 bases, leaving 3 bases not matched to a gene. The CDR3 totals 15 residues. Germline V lookup: CDR1 ENHRY, CDR2 SYGVKD. The CDR3 is CAISDGGQGDYGYTF. The CDR3 bases are TGTGCCATCAGTGACGGGGGACAGGGGGACTATGGCTACACCTTC.

The chain uses TRBV18 and TRBJ1-1, with a tentative D call TRBD1 (5 bases). CDR1 and CDR2 from the germline V gene are KGHSH and LQKENI. V was pared by 3 bases and J by 1 base, with 21 bases between. The CDR3 extends over 18 amino acids. As DNA, the CDR3 is TGTGCCAGCTCACCCAACGGGGTCAGGGTGGCCTCGAACACTGAAGCTTTCTTT. Translating it yields CASSPNGVRVASNTEAFF.

V usage is TRBV20-1 and J usage is TRBJ2-5, with 7 bases that match TRBD2. The CDR3 totals 15 residues. Germline V gene sequence: CDR1 DFQATT, CDR2 SNEGSKA (reference sequence). V dropped 0 bases and J dropped 5; count of bases not matched to a gene: 9. Written as DNA, the CDR3 is TGCAGTGCTAGAGAGGCCGGGGGGTGGTGCGAGACCCAGTACTTC. Protein product: CSAREAGGWCETQYF.

Only a few counts were recorded for this clonotype. The chain uses TRBV29-1 and TRBJ2-1; 12 bases map to TRBD2. J gave up 9 bases and V 7 bases, and 10 bases lay outside the gene matches. The CDR3 totals 14 residues. Germline-derived CDR1 and CDR2 are SQVTM and ANQGSEA. The CDR3 loop reads CSALRLAGVGEQFF. The CDR3 coding sequence is TGCAGCGCCCTACGACTAGCGGGAGTAGGTGAGCAGTTCTTC.

V is TRBV5-1 and J is TRBJ2-3; D possibly corresponds to TRBD2 (6 bases). The CDR3 runs to 15 residues. CDR1 and CDR2 from the germline V gene are SGHRS and YFSETQ. Trimming stripped 2 bases from V and 8 bases from J, with 18 bases between. In DNA, the CDR3 is TGCGCCAGCAGCTTTGGAGGGTCCTCTGCAGGTACGCAGTATTTT. This encodes CASSFGGSSAGTQYF.

About this clonotype itself: This may stem from a read error, because a much larger clone lies one nucleotide away. The genes are TRBV3-1 and TRBJ1-5; D is undetermined. This CDR3 has 12 residues. Trimming cost V 1 base and J 6 bases, with 4 bases left between them. Germline values: CDR1 LGHDT, CDR2 YNNKEL (reference sequence). CDR3 DNA: TGTGCCAGCAGCCAAGCTGTTCAGCCCCAGCATTTT. Amino acid sequence: CASSQAVQPQHF.

This sequence joins TRBV30 and TRBJ2-1; D is ambiguous. Per the germline V gene, CDR1 is GTSNPN and CDR2 is SVGIG (reference sequence). There are 11 residues in the CDR3. Here the CDR3 DNA reads TGTGCGTATCAGGCCTACAATGAGCAGTTCTTC. It yields the protein CAYQAYNEQFF. Filled out from reference TRBV30 and TRBJ2-1, the complete variable domain reads SQTIHQWPATLVQPVGSPLSLECTVEGTSNPNLYWYRQAAGRGLQLLFYSVGIGQISSEVPQNLSASRPQDRQFILSSKKLLLSDSGFYLCAYQAYNEQFFGPGTRLTVL.

The V gene is TRBV6-5, the J gene TRBJ2-4; perhaps D is TRBD1 or TRBD2 (7 bases each). The CDR3 spans 13 residues. Germline-derived CDR1 and CDR2 are MNHEY and SVGAGI. Trimming shortened V by 7 bases and J by 8 bases, and 15 bases separated the two germline ends. The CDR3 sequence is CASMGGGLDIQYF. The CDR3 nucleotides read TGTGCCAGCATGGGAGGGGGCTTGGACATTCAGTACTTC.

In this sample, this clonotype turned up a few times. The CDR3 nucleotides are TGTGCCAGCGGGAACAGGAAGAACACCGGGGAGCTGTTTTTT. Encoded protein: CASGNRKNTGELFF. V gene TRBV6-1 combines with J gene TRBJ2-2, with D maybe TRBD1 (5 bases). Germline-derived CDR1 and CDR2 are MNHNS and SASEGT. V lost 8 bases, J lost 1 base, and 11 bases lay in between. This CDR3 is built from 14 residues.

The chain joins TRBV30 to TRBJ1-2; D possibly corresponds to TRBD1 (6 bases). The ends were cut back, 0 bases at V and 0 bases at J, with 8 bases in the middle. CDR1 and CDR2 from the germline V gene are GTSNPN and SVGIG (reference sequence). The CDR3 length is 14 residues. Here the CDR3 reads CAWSVTGSNYGYTF. CDR3 nucleotides: TGTGCCTGGAGTGTTACAGGGTCTAACTATGGCTACACCTTC. The full variable domain, with the rest looked up from reference TRBV30 and TRBJ1-2, is SQTIHQWPATLVQPVGSPLSLECTVEGTSNPNLYWYRQAAGRGLQLLFYSVGIGQISSEVPQNLSASRPQDRQFILSSKKLLLSDSGFYLCAWSVTGSNYGYTFGSGTRLTVV.